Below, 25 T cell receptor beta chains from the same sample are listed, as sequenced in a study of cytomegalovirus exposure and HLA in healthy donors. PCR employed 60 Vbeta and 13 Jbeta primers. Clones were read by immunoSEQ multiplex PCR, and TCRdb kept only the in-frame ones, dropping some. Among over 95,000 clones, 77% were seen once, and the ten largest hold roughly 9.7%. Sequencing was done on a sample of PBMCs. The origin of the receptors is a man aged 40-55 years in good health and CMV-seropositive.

This chain's CDR3 is CCFKQKAAYEQYF. In DNA form, the CDR3 reads TGCTGTTTCAAGCAGAAGGCGGCATACGAGCAGTACTTC. V and J are TRBV29-1 and TRBJ2-7; D gene uncertain. The CDR3 loop spans 13 amino acids. CDR1 and CDR2 (germline): SQVTM, ANQGSEA.

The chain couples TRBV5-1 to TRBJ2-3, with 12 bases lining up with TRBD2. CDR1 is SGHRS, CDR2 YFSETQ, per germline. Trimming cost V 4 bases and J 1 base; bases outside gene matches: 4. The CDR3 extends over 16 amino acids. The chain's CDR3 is CASSRRTSGGTDTQYF. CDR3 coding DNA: TGCGCCAGCAGCCGACGGACTAGCGGGGGCACAGATACGCAGTATTTT.

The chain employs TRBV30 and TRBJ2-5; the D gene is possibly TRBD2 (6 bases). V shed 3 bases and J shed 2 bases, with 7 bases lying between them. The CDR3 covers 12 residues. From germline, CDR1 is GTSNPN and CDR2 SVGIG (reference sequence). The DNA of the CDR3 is TGTGCCTGGAGCGGGGGACAAGAGACCCAGTACTTC. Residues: CAWSGGQETQYF.

CDR3 residues: CASSYPPQGTF. CDR3 coding DNA: TGTGCCAGCAGTTACCCTCCCCAGGGCACCTTC. This chain connects TRBV6-5 to TRBJ1-2, with D maybe TRBD1 (5 bases). The length of the CDR3 is 11 residues. Germline assignment: CDR1 MNHEY and CDR2 SVGAGI. V was pared by 2 bases and J by 13 bases, with 11 bases between.

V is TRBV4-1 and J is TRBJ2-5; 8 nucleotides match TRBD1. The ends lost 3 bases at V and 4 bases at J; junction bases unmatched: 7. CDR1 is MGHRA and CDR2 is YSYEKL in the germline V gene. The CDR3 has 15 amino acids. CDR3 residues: CASSHQTGVGETQYF. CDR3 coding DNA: TGCGCCAGCAGCCACCAGACAGGGGTCGGAGAGACCCAGTACTTC.

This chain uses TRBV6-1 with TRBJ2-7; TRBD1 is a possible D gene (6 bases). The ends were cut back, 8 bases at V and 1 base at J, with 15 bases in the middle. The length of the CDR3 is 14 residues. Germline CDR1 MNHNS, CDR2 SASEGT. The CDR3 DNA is TGTGCCAGCTATCCCCGACAGGATTCCTACGAGCAGTACTTC. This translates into CASYPRQDSYEQYF.

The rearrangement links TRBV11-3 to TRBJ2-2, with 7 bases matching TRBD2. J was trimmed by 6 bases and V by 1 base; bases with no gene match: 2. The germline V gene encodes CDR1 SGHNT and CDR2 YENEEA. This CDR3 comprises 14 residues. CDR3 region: CASSLVSGSGELFF. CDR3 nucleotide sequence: TGTGCCAGCAGCTTAGTTAGCGGGTCCGGGGAGCTGTTTTTT.

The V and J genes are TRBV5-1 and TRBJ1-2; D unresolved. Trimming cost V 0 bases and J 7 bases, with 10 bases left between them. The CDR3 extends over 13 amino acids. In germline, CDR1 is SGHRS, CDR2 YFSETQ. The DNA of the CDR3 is TGCGCCAGCAGCTTGGCCCGGGGATCTGGCTACACCTTC. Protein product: CASSLARGSGYTF.

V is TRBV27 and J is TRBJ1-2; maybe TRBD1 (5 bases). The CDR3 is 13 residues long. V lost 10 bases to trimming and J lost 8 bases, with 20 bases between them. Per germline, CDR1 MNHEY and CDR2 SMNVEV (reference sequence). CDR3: CAIRLGTSGGYTF. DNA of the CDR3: TGTGCCATCCGATTGGGGACCAGCGGGGGCTACACCTTC.

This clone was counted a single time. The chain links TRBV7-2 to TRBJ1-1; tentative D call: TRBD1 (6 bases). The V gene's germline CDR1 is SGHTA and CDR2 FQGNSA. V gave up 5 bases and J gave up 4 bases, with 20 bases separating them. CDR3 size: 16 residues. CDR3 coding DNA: TGTGCCAGCAGCAGGGGGGGTGCGGAGGTCGGCACTGAAGCTTTCTTT. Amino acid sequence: CASSRGGAEVGTEAFF.

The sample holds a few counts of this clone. The CDR3 reads CASSLPPGQGYEQYF. The CDR3 nucleotides read TGTGCCAGCAGCTTACCTCCGGGACAGGGCTACGAGCAGTACTTC. The chain uses TRBV7-8 and TRBJ2-7; 9 bases match TRBD1. V trimming: 2 bases; J trimming: 3 bases; junction bases outside the gene matches: 5. Germline V gene data show CDR1 as SGHVS and CDR2 as FQNEAQ. CDR3 length equals 15 residues.

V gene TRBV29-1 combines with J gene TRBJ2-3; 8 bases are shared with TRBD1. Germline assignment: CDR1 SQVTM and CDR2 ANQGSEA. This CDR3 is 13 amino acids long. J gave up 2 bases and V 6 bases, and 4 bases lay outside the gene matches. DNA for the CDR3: TGCAGCGTAGAGGACAGGGCCACAGATACGCAGTATTTT. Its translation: CSVEDRATDTQYF.

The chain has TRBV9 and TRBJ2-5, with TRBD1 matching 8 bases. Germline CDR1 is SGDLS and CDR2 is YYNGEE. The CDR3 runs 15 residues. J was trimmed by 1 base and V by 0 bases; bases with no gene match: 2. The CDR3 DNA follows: TGTGCCAGCAGCGTAGACGGACAGGGCCAAGAGACCCAGTACTTC. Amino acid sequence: CASSVDGQGQETQYF.

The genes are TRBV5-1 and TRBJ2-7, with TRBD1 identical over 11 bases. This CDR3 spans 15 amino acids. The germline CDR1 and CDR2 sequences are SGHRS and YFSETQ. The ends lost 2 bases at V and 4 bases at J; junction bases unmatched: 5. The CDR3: CASSFGTGGFYEQYF. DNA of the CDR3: TGCGCCAGCAGCTTTGGGACAGGGGGGTTTTACGAGCAGTACTTC. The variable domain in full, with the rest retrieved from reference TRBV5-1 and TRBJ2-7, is KAGVTQTPRYLIKTRGQQVTLSCSPISGHRSVSWYQQTPGQGLQFLFEYFSETQRNKGNFPGRFSGRQFSNSRSEMNVSTLELGDSALYLCASSFGTGGFYEQYFGPGTRLTVT.

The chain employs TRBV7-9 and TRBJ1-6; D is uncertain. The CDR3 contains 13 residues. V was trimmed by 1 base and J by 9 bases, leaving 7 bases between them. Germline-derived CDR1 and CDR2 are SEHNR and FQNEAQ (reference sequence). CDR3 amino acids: CASSLVSRSPLHF. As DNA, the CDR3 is TGTGCCAGCAGCTTAGTGTCGCGTTCACCCCTCCACTTT.

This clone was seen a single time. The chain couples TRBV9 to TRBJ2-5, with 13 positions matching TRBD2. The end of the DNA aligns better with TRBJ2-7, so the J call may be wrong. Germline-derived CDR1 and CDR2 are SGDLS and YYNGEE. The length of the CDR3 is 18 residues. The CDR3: CASSVGTSGGAGRFEQYF. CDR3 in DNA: TGTGCCAGCAGCGTAGGAACTAGCGGGGGGGCCGGTCGGTTCGAGCAGTACTTC.

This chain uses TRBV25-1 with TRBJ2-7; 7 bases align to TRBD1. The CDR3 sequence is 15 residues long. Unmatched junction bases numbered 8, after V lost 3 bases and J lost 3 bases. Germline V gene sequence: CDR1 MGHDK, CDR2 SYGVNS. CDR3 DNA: TGTGCCAGCAGTGACAGCCGGGACAGATACTACGAGCAGTACTTC. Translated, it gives CASSDSRDRYYEQYF.

The CDR3 reads CSAVGNTIYF. As DNA, the CDR3 is TGCAGTGCCGTGGGAAACACCATATATTTT. V and J are TRBV20-1 and TRBJ1-3; no firm D call. Germline CDR1 and CDR2: DFQATT and SNEGSKA (reference sequence). The CDR3 sequence is 10 residues long. V lost 6 bases to trimming and J lost 4 bases, with 4 bases between them.

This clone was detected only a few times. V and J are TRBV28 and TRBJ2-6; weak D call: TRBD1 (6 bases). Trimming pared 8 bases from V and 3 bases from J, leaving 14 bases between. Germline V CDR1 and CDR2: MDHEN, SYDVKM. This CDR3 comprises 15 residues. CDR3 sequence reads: CASQNRAGGANVLTF. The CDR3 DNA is TGTGCCAGCCAAAACAGGGCGGGTGGGGCCAACGTCCTGACTTTC.

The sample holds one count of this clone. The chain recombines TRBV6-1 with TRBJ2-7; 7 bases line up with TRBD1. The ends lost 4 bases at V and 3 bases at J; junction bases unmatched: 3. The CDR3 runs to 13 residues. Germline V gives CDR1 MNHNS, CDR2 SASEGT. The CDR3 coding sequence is TGTGCCAGCAGTGCCGGGACAGACTACGAGCAGTACTTC. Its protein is CASSAGTDYEQYF.

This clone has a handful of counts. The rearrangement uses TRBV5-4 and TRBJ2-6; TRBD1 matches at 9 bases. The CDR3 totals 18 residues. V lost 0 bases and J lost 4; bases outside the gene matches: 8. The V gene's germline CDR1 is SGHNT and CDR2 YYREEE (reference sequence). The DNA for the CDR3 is TGTGCCAGCAGCTTGGTAGGGACAGGGTTCTCCGGGGCCAACGTCCTGACTTTC. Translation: CASSLVGTGFSGANVLTF.

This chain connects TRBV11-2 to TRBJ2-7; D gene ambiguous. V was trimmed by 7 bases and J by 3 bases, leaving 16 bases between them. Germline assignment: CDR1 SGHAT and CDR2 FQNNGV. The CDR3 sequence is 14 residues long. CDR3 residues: CASTNGYSNYEQYF. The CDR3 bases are TGTGCCAGCACTAACGGTTATAGTAACTACGAGCAGTACTTC.

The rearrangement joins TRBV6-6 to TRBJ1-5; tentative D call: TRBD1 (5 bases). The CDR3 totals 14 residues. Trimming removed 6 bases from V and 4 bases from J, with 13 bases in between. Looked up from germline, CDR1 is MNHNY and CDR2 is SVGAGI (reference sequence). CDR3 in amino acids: CASSDSQRNQPQHF. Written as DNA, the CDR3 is TGTGCCAGCAGCGACAGTCAACGAAATCAGCCCCAGCATTTT.

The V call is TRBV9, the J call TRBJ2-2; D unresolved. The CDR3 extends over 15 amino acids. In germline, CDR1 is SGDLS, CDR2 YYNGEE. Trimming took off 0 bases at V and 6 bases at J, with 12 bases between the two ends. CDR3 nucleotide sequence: TGTGCCAGCAGCGTAGCTCCCTCCGAGGCCGGGGAGCTGTTTTTT. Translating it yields CASSVAPSEAGELFF.

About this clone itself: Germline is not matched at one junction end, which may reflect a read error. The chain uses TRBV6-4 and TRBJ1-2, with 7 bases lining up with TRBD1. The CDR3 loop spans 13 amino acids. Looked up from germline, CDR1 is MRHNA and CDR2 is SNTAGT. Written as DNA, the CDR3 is TGTGCCAGCAGTGACAAGGTTAGGGGGCCCGGGTGCTTC. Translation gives CASSDKVRGPGCF.